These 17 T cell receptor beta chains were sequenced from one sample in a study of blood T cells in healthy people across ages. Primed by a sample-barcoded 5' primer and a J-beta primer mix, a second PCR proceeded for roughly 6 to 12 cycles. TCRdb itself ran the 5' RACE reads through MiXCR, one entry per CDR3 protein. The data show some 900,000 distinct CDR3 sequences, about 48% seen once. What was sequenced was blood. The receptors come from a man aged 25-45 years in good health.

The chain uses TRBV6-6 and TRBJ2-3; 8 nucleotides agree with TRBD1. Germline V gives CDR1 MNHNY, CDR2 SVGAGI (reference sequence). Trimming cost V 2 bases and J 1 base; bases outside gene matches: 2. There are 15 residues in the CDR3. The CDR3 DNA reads TGTGCCAGCAGTTACCCGGGACAGGGCACAGATACGCAGTATTTT. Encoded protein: CASSYPGQGTDTQYF.

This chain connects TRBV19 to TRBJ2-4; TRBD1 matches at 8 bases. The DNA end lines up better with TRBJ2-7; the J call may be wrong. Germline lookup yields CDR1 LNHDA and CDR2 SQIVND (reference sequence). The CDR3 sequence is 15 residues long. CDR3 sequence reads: CASSLRTGNKNEQYF. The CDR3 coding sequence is TGTGCCAGTAGCCTTCGGACAGGGAACAAGAACGAGCAGTACTTC.

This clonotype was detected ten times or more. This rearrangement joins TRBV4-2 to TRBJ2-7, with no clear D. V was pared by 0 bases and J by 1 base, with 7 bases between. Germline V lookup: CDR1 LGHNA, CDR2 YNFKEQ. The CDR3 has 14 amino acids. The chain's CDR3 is CASSQDRLSYEQYF. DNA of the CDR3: TGTGCCAGCAGCCAAGATCGGCTATCCTACGAGCAGTACTTC.

The CDR3 loop reads CASSQVLSSGVEQFF. The CDR3 nucleotides read TGTGCCAGCAGCCAAGTTTTGTCCTCGGGGGTTGAGCAGTTCTTC. The chain joins TRBV3-1 to TRBJ2-1, with D perhaps TRBD2 (6 bases). This CDR3 has 15 amino acids. The V gene lost 1 base and the J gene lost 9 bases, with 16 bases spanning the gap. In germline, CDR1 is LGHDT, CDR2 YNNKEL (reference sequence).

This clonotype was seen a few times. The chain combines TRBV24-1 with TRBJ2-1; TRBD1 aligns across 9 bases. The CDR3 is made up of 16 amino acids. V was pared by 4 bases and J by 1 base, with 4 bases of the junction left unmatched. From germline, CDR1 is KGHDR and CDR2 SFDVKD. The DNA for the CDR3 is TGTGCCACCAGTGACATGACAGGGGGGTCCTACAATGAGCAGTTCTTC. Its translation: CATSDMTGGSYNEQFF.

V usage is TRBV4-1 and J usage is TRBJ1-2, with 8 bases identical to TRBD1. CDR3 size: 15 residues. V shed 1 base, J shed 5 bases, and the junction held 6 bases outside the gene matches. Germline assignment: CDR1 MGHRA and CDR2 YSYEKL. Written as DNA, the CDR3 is TGCGCCAGCAGCCAAGTTATACAGGGGGATTATGGCTACACCTTC. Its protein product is CASSQVIQGDYGYTF.

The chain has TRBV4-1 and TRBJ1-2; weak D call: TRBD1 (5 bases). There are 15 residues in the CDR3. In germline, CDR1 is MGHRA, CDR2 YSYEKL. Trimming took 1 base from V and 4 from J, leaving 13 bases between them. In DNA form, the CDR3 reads TGCGCCAGCAGCCAAGGACAGAACGCGGGCTATGGCTACACCTTC. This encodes CASSQGQNAGYGYTF.

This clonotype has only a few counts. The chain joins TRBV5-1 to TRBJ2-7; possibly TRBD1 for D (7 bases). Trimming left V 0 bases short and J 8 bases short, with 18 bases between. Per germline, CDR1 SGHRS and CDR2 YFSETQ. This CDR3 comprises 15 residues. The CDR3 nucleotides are TGCGCCAGCAGCTTGGGCGGGACAGCTCCTTGGAAGCAGTACTTC. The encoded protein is CASSLGGTAPWKQYF.

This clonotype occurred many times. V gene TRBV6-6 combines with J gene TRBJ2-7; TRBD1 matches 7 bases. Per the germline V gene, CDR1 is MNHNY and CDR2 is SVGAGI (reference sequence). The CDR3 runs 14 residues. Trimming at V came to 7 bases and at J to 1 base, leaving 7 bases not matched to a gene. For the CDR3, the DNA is TGTGCCAGCACCTGGGACAGCCGATCCTACGAGCAGTACTTC. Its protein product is CASTWDSRSYEQYF.

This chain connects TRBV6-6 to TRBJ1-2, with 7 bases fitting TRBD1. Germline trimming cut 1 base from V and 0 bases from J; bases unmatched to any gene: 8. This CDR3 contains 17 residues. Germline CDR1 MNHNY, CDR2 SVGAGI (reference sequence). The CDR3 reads CASSYLRTGPANYGYTF. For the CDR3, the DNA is TGTGCCAGCAGTTACTTAAGGACAGGCCCAGCTAACTATGGCTACACCTTC.

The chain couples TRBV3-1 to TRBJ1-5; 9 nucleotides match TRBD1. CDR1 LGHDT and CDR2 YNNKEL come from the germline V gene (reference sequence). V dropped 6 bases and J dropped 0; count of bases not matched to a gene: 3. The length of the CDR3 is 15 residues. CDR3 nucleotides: TGTGCCAGCAGGTGGGACAGGGATAGCAATCAGCCCCAGCATTTT. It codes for CASRWDRDSNQPQHF.

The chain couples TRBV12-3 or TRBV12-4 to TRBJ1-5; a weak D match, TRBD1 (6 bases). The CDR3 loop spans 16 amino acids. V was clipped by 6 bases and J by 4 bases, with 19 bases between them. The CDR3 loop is CASSLSAGAGNQPQHF. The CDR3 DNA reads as TGTGCCAGCAGCCTCTCAGCAGGGGCGGGTAATCAGCCCCAGCATTTT.

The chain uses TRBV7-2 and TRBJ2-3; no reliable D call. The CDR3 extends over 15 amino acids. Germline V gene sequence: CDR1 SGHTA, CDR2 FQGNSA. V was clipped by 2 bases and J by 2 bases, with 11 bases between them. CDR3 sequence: CASSLPSGLTDTQYF. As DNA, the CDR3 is TGTGCCAGCAGCTTACCGTCTGGGCTCACAGATACGCAGTATTTT.

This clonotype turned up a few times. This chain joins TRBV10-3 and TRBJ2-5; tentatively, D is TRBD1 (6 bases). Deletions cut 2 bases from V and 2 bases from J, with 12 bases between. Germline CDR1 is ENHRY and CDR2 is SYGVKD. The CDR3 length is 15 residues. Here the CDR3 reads CAISELGGWQETQYF. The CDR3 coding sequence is TGTGCCATCAGTGAGCTAGGGGGATGGCAAGAGACCCAGTACTTC.

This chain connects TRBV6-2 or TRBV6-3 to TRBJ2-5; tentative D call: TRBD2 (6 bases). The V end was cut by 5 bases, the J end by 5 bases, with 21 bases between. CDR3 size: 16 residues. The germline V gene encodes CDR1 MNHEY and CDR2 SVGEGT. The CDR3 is CASSTRPGRPRETQYF. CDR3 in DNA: TGTGCCAGCAGTACCAGACCGGGGAGGCCTCGGGAGACCCAGTACTTC.

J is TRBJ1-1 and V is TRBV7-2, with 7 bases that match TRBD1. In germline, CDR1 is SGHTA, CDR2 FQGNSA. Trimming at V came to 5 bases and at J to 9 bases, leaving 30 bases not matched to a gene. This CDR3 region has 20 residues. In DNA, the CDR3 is TGTGCCAGCAGCGAAACCCCAGAATTGAAAAGACAGGGACGTAATCTTCAAGCTTTCTTT. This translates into CASSETPELKRQGRNLQAFF.

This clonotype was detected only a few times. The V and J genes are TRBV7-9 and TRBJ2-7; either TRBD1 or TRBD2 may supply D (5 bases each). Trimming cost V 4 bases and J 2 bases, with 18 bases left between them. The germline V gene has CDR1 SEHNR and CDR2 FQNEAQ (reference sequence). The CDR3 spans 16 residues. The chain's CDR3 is CASSSLAGTGTYEQYF. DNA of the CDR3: TGTGCCAGCAGCTCTCTAGCAGGGACGGGTACCTACGAGCAGTACTTC.